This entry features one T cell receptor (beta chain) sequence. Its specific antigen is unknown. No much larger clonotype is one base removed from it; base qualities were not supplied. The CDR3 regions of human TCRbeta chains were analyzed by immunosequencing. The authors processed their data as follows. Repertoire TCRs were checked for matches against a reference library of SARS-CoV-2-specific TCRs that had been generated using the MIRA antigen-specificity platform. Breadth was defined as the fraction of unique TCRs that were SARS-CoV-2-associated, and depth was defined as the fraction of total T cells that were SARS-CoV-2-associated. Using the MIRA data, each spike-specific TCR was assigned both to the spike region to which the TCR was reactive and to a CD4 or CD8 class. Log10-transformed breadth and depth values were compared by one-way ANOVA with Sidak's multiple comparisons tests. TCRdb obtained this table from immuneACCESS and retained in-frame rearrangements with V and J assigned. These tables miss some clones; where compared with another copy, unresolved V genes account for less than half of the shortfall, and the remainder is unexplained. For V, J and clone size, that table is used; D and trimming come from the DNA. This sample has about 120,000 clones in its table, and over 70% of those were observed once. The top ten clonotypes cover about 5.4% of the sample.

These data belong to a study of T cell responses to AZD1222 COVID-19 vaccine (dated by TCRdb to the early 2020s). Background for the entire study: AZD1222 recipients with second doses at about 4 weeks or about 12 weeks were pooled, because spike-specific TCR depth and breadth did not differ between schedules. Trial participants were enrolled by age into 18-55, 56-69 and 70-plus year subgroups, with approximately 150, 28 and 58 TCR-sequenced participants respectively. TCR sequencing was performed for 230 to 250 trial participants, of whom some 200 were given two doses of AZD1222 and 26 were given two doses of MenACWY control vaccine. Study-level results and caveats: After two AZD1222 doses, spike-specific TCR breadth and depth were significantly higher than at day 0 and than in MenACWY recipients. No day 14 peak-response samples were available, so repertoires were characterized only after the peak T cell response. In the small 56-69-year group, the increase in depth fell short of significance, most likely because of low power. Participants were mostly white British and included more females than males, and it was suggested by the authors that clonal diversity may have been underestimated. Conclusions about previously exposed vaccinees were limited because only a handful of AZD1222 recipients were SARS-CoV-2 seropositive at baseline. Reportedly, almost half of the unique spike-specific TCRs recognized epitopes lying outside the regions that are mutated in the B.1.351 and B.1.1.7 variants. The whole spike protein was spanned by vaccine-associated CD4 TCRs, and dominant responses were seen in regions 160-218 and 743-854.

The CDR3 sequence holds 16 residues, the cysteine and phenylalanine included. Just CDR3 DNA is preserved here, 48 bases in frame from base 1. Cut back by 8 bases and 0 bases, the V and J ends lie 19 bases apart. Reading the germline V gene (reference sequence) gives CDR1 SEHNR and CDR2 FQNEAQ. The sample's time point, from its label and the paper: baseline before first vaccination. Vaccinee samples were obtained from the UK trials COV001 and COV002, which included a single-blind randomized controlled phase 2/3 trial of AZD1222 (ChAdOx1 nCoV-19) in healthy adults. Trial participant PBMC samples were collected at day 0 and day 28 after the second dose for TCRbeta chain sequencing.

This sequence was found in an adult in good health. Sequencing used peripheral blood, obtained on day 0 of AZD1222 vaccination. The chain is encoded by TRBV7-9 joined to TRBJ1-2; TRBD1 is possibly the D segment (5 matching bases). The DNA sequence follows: TGTGCCAGCCCGCCGATTCGGGGGGTAACTAACTATGGCTACACCTTC. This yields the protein CASPPIRGVTNYGYTF.